Listed below are T cell receptor beta chains from one sample, sequenced in a study of shared clonotypes between healthy human individuals. TCRdb's table, derived via immunoSEQ multiplex PCR, lists solely in-frame clones and lacks some. In the table there are about 380,000 clones, around 96% of which are singletons. Sequenced: memory CD8+ T cells sorted from blood. The receptor source for this set is a man younger than 40 in good health. CDR3s include the opening cysteine and the closing phenylalanine or tryptophan. D genes are given only for firm matches.

D gene: TRBD1
V gene: TRBV28
CDR3 protein: CASSPGTVNEKLFF

D gene: TRBD1
V gene: TRBV2
CDR3 protein: CAIKAGGGLTYEQYF

D gene: TRBD1
V gene: TRBV18
CDR3 protein: CASSLGTGLAKNIQYF

D gene: .
V gene: TRBV6-1
CDR3 protein: CALDTQYF

D gene: TRBD2
V gene: TRBV7-2
CDR3 protein: CASSQAGGPTGELFF

D gene: TRBD2
V gene: TRBV4-1
CDR3 protein: CASSLTSLQETQYF

D gene: TRBD1
V gene: TRBV18
CDR3 protein: CASSPRRPRQGGQETQYF

D gene: TRBD2
V gene: TRBV5-1
CDR3 protein: CASSLESRREAGGLTDTQYF

D gene: .
V gene: TRBV29-1
CDR3 protein: CSVSTGTQNTEAFF

D gene: .
V gene: TRBV29-1
CDR3 protein: CSVRDSPISTDTQYF

D gene: .
V gene: TRBV19
CDR3 protein: CARMTQGKHEQYF

D gene: TRBD1
V gene: TRBV6-1
CDR3 protein: CASNLQGYYEQYF

D gene: TRBD1
V gene: TRBV2
CDR3 protein: CASSGGTVNEKLFF

D gene: TRBD2
V gene: TRBV27
CDR3 protein: CASRSGGPGYTQYF

D gene: .
V gene: TRBV10-3
CDR3 protein: CAISEEGDTGELFF

D gene: TRBD1
V gene: TRBV28
CDR3 protein: CASSLTDRKAMPLGYGYTF

D gene: .
V gene: TRBV7-2
CDR3 protein: CASSLEPGNIYF

D gene: TRBD2
V gene: TRBV4-2
CDR3 protein: CASSQGLAGAKNIQYF

D gene: .
V gene: TRBV7-6
CDR3 protein: CASSLARAGNTIYF

D gene: TRBD1
V gene: TRBV7-9
CDR3 protein: CASSLGQGSGANVLTF

D gene: TRBD1
V gene: TRBV27
CDR3 protein: CASAPGTGPTEAFF

D gene: .
V gene: TRBV19
CDR3 protein: CASSISGRGEETQYF

D gene: .
V gene: TRBV6-6
CDR3 protein: CASSYSRETQYF

D gene: .
V gene: TRBV21-1
CDR3 protein: CASSKVQSGELFF

D gene: TRBD2
V gene: TRBV6-1
CDR3 protein: CASSVTSGSTDTQYF

D gene: .
V gene: TRBV7-3
CDR3 protein: CASSLSSAYNEQFF

D gene: TRBD2
V gene: TRBV28
CDR3 protein: CASSFSLTSGRETQYF

D gene: TRBD1
V gene: TRBV20-1
CDR3 protein: CSAPGGTEAFF

D gene: .
V gene: TRBV30
CDR3 protein: CAWSEMAGREKLFF

D gene: .
V gene: TRBV11-2
CDR3 protein: CASNNLAGSSTDTQYF

D gene: .
V gene: TRBV6-5
CDR3 protein: CASSYSPDLSYEQYF

D gene: .
V gene: TRBV4-2
CDR3 protein: CASSQDARGSRPTGELFF

D gene: TRBD2
V gene: TRBV7-6
CDR3 protein: CASSSRLAGGPDTQYF

D gene: TRBD2
V gene: TRBV5-6
CDR3 protein: CASSLRSGRARNEQFF

D gene: .
V gene: TRBV9
CDR3 protein: CASGSGLINEQFF

D gene: TRBD2
V gene: TRBV7-2
CDR3 protein: CASSLAPDPGRNIQYF

D gene: .
V gene: TRBV20-1
CDR3 protein: CSALDTEAFF

D gene: .
V gene: TRBV30
CDR3 protein: CAWSEEEKLFF

D gene: TRBD1
V gene: TRBV6-1
CDR3 protein: CASSGLGQGHQPQHF

D gene: .
V gene: TRBV4-1
CDR3 protein: CASSQVETKNVVSYEQYF

D gene: .
V gene: TRBV6-5
CDR3 protein: CASSGSYNEQFF

D gene: TRBD2
V gene: TRBV19
CDR3 protein: CASSRLAGGLNEQYF

D gene: .
V gene: TRBV5-1
CDR3 protein: CASSGGPGSYNEQFF

D gene: .
V gene: TRBV9
CDR3 protein: CASSVGLTSSYEQYF

D gene: .
V gene: TRBV7-3
CDR3 protein: CASSLGPSYEQFF